These 9 T cell receptor beta chains came from one sample sequenced in a study of T-cell memory formation after mild COVID-19. One entry per CDR3 protein, called by TCRdb with MiXCR from the 5' RACE reads. The table shows tens of thousands of distinct CDR3 sequences, with roughly 15% occurring only once. The sequencing input was PBMCs or a T cell subset sorted from them (not recorded which). Receptor source: a man aged 18-30 years who had mild COVID-19 (a few samples of this study predate the infection). Cell type and time point are not known.

The chain employs TRBV12-3 or TRBV12-4 and TRBJ2-7, with 7 bases matching TRBD1. The CDR3 is 13 amino acids. V lost 5 bases and J lost 7; bases outside the gene matches: 8. In DNA, the CDR3 is TGTGCCAGCAGTCCGGGACAGCCAGGAGAGCAGTACTTC. It is translated as CASSPGQPGEQYF.

This clonotype was observed a handful of times. V usage is TRBV7-2 and J usage is TRBJ1-2; D gene unclear. Germline CDR1 and CDR2: SGHTA and FQGNSA. Deletions cut 4 bases from V and 5 bases from J, with 14 bases between. The CDR3 extends over 14 amino acids. The CDR3, as DNA: TGTGCCAGCAGCTCCCTTACAGTGCTTTATGGCTACACCTTC. Its translation is CASSSLTVLYGYTF.

This clonotype appeared a few times. V and J are TRBV7-6 and TRBJ1-4; D is undetermined. This CDR3 is 12 amino acids long. The V end lost 9 bases, the J end lost 1 base, and 6 bases lay between the germline ends. Germline V gene lookup returns CDR1 SGHVS and CDR2 FNYEAQ. CDR3 amino acids: CARTLTNEKLFF. In DNA, the CDR3 is TGTGCCAGAACTTTAACTAATGAAAAACTGTTTTTT.

V usage is TRBV7-9 and J usage is TRBJ2-7; TRBD1 might be the D (6 bases). CDR3 length equals 11 residues. Between the trimmed V and J ends, which lost 9 bases and 0 bases, there was a span of 6 bases. Germline V gene sequence: CDR1 SEHNR, CDR2 FQNEAQ (reference sequence). The CDR3 nucleotides read TGTGCCAGGGACAGCTCCTACGAGCAGTACGTC. Its translation is CARDSSYEQYV.

This clonotype was seen a few times. This rearrangement joins TRBV7-9 to TRBJ2-1, with D hard to call. Between the trimmed V and J ends, which lost 5 bases and 9 bases, there was a span of 11 bases. CDR3 size: 12 residues. Looked up from germline, CDR1 is SEHNR and CDR2 is FQNEAQ (reference sequence). The CDR3 region has the DNA TGTGCCAGCAGCGAGACCGGCGCTGAGCAGTTCTTC. Its protein is CASSETGAEQFF. The variable domain in full, completed from reference TRBV7-9 and TRBJ2-1, reads DTGVSQNPRHKITKRGQNVTFRCDPISEHNRLYWYRQTLGQGPEFLTYFQNEAQLEKSRLLSDRFSAERPKGSFSTLEIQRTEQGDSAMYLCASSETGAEQFFGPGTRLTVL.

This clonotype occurred a few times. The rearrangement uses TRBV9 and TRBJ2-1, with D unresolved. The V end lost 3 bases, the J end lost 3 bases, and 10 bases lay between the germline ends. CDR3 length: 14 amino acids. Germline CDR1 is SGDLS and CDR2 is YYNGEE. The CDR3 DNA sequence: TGTGCCAGCAGCGACGGTAGCTTCTACAATGAGCAGTTCTTC. Amino acid sequence: CASSDGSFYNEQFF. Looking up the rest from reference TRBV9 and TRBJ2-1 gives the full variable domain: DSGVTQTPKHLITATGQRVTLRCSPRSGDLSVYWYQQSLDQGLQFLIQYYNGEERAKGNILERFSAQQFPDLHSELNLSSLELGDSALYFCASSDGSFYNEQFFGPGTRLTVL.

This clonotype was seen a single time. The genes are TRBV6-2 or TRBV6-3 and TRBJ2-2; D is tentatively TRBD1 or TRBD2 (5 bases each). The CDR3 loop spans 16 amino acids. The germline V gene encodes CDR1 MNHEY and CDR2 SVGEGT. Trimming removed 6 bases at V and 0 bases at J, with 14 bases between. CDR3: CASSLRGLSNTGELFF. The CDR3 DNA reads TGTGCCAGCAGCCTCCGGGGCCTATCGAACACCGGGGAGCTGTTTTTT.

The chain recombines TRBV20-1 with TRBJ1-1, with D possibly being TRBD1 (5 bases). V dropped 6 bases and J dropped 0 bases, with 11 bases sitting between them. CDR1 is DFQATT, CDR2 SNEGSKA, per germline (reference sequence). The CDR3 consists of 13 residues. The CDR3 spells CSASTVMNTEAFF. In DNA, the CDR3 is TGCAGTGCGTCGACAGTCATGAACACTGAAGCTTTCTTT.

The chain couples TRBV10-3 to TRBJ2-5; tentatively, D is TRBD1 or TRBD2 (5 bases each). This CDR3 contains 13 residues. With 6 bases removed from V and 5 bases from J, the gap between germline ends came to 13 bases. The V gene's germline CDR1 is ENHRY and CDR2 SYGVKD. The CDR3 sequence: CAIRGRDGETQYF. Here the CDR3 DNA reads TGTGCCATCAGGGGACGGGACGGGGAGACCCAGTACTTC.